In this sample, the clone carrying this TCR beta chain turned up many times. Its antigen is unidentified. CDR1 is DFQATT, CDR2 SNEGSKA, per germline (reference sequence). Germline trimming cut 3 bases from V and 2 bases from J; bases unmatched to any gene: 8. The CDR3 extends over 15 amino acids. The iRepertoire nested amplicon-rescue multiplex PCR amplified TCR alpha and beta CDR3s from RNA. Input was 100-400 ng of tissue mRNA or PBMC total RNA. TCRdb called the multiplex PCR reads again in MiXCR, with one record for every CDR3 protein. The sample shows some 190,000 distinct CDR3 sequences, about 31% of them seen only once. The data stem from a study of glioma-infiltrating T cells. Overall study findings and caveats: CDR3 overlap between tissue and blood was very small. Above-expected tissue-blood divergence occurred in all gliomas, most in low-grade ones.

This TCR was sampled from a human donor with low-grade glioma or glioblastoma, undergoing nonglioma brain surgery, or in good health (not recorded which). Material: glioma tissue, nonneoplastic brain tissue, or PBMCs (not recorded which). The chain uses TRBV20-1 and TRBJ2-7; TRBD2 agrees at 9 bases. The CDR3 loop is CSASPHAGGTYEQYF. CDR3 sequence (DNA): TGCAGTGCTAGCCCTCACGCGGGGGGGACCTACGAGCAGTACTTC.